Listed here is a single TCR beta chain. The assay was immunoSEQ multiplex PCR, and TCRdb's table has in-frame clones only and misses some. The sample includes 200,000 to 250,000 clones, roughly nine tenths of them seen just once. The record originates from a study of blood T cell repertoires in COVID-19. The CDR3 sequence is 13 residues long. The V and J ends lost 6 bases and 7 bases respectively, with 16 bases between them. The J gene is TRBJ2-7, the V gene TRBV12-3 or TRBV12-4; perhaps TRBD2 as D (6 bases). The TCR originated in a woman aged 50 to 65 in a cohort exposed to, infected with or recovered from COVID-19 (not recorded which). The sample was PBMCs or T cells enriched from blood (not recorded which). DNA for the CDR3: TGTGCCAGCAGCTCGGGGTCCGGGGGAGAGCAGTACTTC. Translation: CASSSGSGGEQYF.